These 26 T cell receptor beta chains were sequenced from one sample in a study of blood T cell repertoires in COVID-19. The repertoire was sequenced with immunoSEQ multiplex PCR; TCRdb's copy has only in-frame clones and lacks some. The sample yields roughly 300,000 clones, approximately 84% seen once. Input material: peripheral blood. The receptor set was obtained from a human donor with COVID-19, enrolled during active disease. The donor label of this sample is uncertain.

The rearrangement uses TRBV28 and TRBJ1-1; D is undetermined. CDR1 is MDHEN and CDR2 is SYDVKM in the germline V gene. V lost 4 bases and J lost 3, with 12 bases in between. The CDR3 length is 14 residues. This CDR3 is CASSYPEPHTEAFF. CDR3 DNA: TGTGCCAGCAGTTATCCGGAGCCTCACACTGAAGCTTTCTTT.

V gene TRBV18 combines with J gene TRBJ2-7; TRBD2 agrees at 7 bases. This CDR3 has 14 residues. The germline V gene encodes CDR1 KGHSH and CDR2 LQKENI. The V and J ends lost 3 bases and 6 bases, in that order; junction bases with no gene match: 8. The CDR3: CASSPDVGEGEQYF. The CDR3 DNA sequence: TGTGCCAGCTCACCCGACGTGGGGGAGGGCGAGCAGTACTTC.

This chain links TRBV2 with TRBJ1-2; perhaps TRBD1 as D (5 bases). This CDR3 region has 12 residues. Germline lookup yields CDR1 SNHLY and CDR2 FYNNEI. V was pared by 6 bases and J by 3 bases, with 8 bases between. CDR3 region: CASRDIDYGYTF. The DNA of the CDR3 is TGTGCCAGCAGGGACATAGACTATGGCTACACCTTC.

V usage is TRBV5-1 and J usage is TRBJ2-5, with D unresolved. Trimming removed 0 bases at V and 2 bases at J, with 8 bases between. The CDR3 is 14 residues long. Per germline, CDR1 SGHRS and CDR2 YFSETQ. DNA for the CDR3: TGCGCCAGCAGCTTGGGAATAGCTCAAGAGACCCAGTACTTC. Encoded protein: CASSLGIAQETQYF. The full variable domain, with the rest looked up from reference TRBV5-1 and TRBJ2-5, is KAGVTQTPRYLIKTRGQQVTLSCSPISGHRSVSWYQQTPGQGLQFLFEYFSETQRNKGNFPGRFSGRQFSNSRSEMNVSTLELGDSALYLCASSLGIAQETQYFGPGTRLLVL.

The chain is built from TRBV6-5 and TRBJ2-5; 10 nucleotides agree with TRBD2. Looked up from germline, CDR1 is MNHEY and CDR2 is SVGAGI. J was trimmed by 3 bases and V by 7 bases; bases with no gene match: 5. The length of the CDR3 is 14 residues. The CDR3 protein is CASNQAGGEETQYF. The CDR3 DNA follows: TGTGCCAGCAACCAAGCGGGAGGGGAAGAGACCCAGTACTTC.

The chain employs TRBV19 and TRBJ2-7, with D maybe TRBD2 (6 bases). With 4 bases removed from V and 7 bases from J, the gap between germline ends came to 23 bases. This CDR3 is 16 amino acids long. Germline V gene data show CDR1 as LNHDA and CDR2 as SQIVND (reference sequence). The CDR3 DNA reads TGTGCCAGTAGTAGGACTAACTTAGGAGGGGCCGGTGAGCAGTACTTC. Amino acids: CASSRTNLGGAGEQYF.

The V call is TRBV7-3, the J call TRBJ1-1; TRBD1 agrees at 7 bases. Germline V gene sequence: CDR1 SGHTA, CDR2 FQGTGA. The CDR3 consists of 15 residues. V lost 4 bases to trimming and J lost 1 base; unmatched junction nucleotides: 6. The CDR3 spells CASSYRTGKNTEAFF. CDR3 coding DNA: TGTGCCAGCAGCTACCGGACAGGCAAGAACACTGAAGCTTTCTTT.

The chain carries TRBV19 and TRBJ1-2; 9 positions agree with TRBD1. Germline values: CDR1 LNHDA, CDR2 SQIVND (reference sequence). This CDR3 contains 14 residues. After removal of 1 base from V and 8 bases from J, the junction contained 5 bases not matched to a gene. CDR3 in amino acids: CASSIGWDREGYTF. The CDR3 DNA reads as TGTGCCAGTAGTATAGGGTGGGACAGGGAAGGCTACACCTTC.

The chain combines TRBV18 with TRBJ2-7, with D maybe TRBD1 (6 bases). This CDR3 comprises 14 residues. Deletions cut 3 bases from V and 7 bases from J, with 16 bases between. CDR1 and CDR2 from the germline V gene are KGHSH and LQKENI. The CDR3 bases are TGTGCCAGCTCACCGTCTACAGGGTTGGGGGAGCAGTACTTC. Its translation is CASSPSTGLGEQYF.

The CDR3 bases are TGTGCCTGGACCCTTAGCGGGATAAACATTCAGTACTTC. Its protein is CAWTLSGINIQYF. The rearrangement links TRBV30 to TRBJ2-4, with 8 nucleotides matching TRBD2. CDR1 is GTSNPN and CDR2 is SVGIG in the germline V gene (reference sequence). V lost 4 bases and J lost 6; bases outside the gene matches: 5. The CDR3 spans 13 residues.

The genes are TRBV19 and TRBJ1-5; 7 bases are shared with TRBD1. The ends lost 6 bases at V and 7 bases at J; junction bases unmatched: 6. CDR3 size: 13 residues. Germline V gene data show CDR1 as LNHDA and CDR2 as SQIVND (reference sequence). CDR3 sequence: CASSSTGRQPQHF. The CDR3 DNA is TGTGCCAGTAGCTCGACAGGGAGGCAGCCCCAGCATTTT.

The J gene is TRBJ1-2, the V gene TRBV28; D gene uncertain. Trimming cost V 7 bases and J 4 bases, with 22 bases left between them. Looked up from germline, CDR1 is MDHEN and CDR2 is SYDVKM. This CDR3 contains 16 residues. For the CDR3, the DNA is TGTGCCAGCACCCCCCCCCTGGGCAGGTACGGCTATGGCTACACCTTC. This sequence encodes CASTPPLGRYGYGYTF.

The chain is built from TRBV6-5 and TRBJ1-2; the D is unclear. The CDR3 runs to 13 residues. Germline V gene lookup returns CDR1 MNHEY and CDR2 SVGAGI. V dropped 11 bases and J dropped 0 bases, with 13 bases sitting between them. CDR3 in DNA: TGTGCCGCGCGGGGAGACGCTAACTATGGCTACACCTTC. Its protein is CAARGDANYGYTF.

The chain is built from TRBV19 and TRBJ2-5, with D possibly being TRBD1 (5 bases). V lost 10 bases and J 4 bases, leaving 19 bases between the germline ends. Looked up from germline, CDR1 is LNHDA and CDR2 is SQIVND (reference sequence). This CDR3 is built from 14 residues. For the CDR3, the DNA is TGTGCCACTCGATCCCACGTAACAGGAGAGACCCAGTACTTC. Translating gives CATRSHVTGETQYF.

This rearrangement joins TRBV7-8 to TRBJ2-5; TRBD2 agrees at 8 bases. Germline CDR1 and CDR2: SGHVS and FQNEAQ. The CDR3 spans 13 residues. Trimming at V came to 6 bases and at J to 8 bases, leaving 8 bases not matched to a gene. The CDR3 loop reads CASSRSGTSTQYF. The CDR3 bases are TGTGCCAGCAGTCGGTCCGGGACTAGTACCCAGTACTTC.

The rearrangement joins TRBV11-2 to TRBJ2-1, with TRBD1 matching over 9 bases. The CDR3 totals 15 residues. Germline assignment: CDR1 SGHAT and CDR2 FQNNGV. After removal of 1 base from V and 8 bases from J, the junction contained 6 bases not matched to a gene. The CDR3 is CASSLVWTGAHEQFF. The CDR3 DNA is TGTGCCAGCAGCTTAGTTTGGACAGGGGCCCATGAGCAGTTCTTC.

This clone turned up a few times. The CDR3 DNA reads as TGTGCCAGTAGTAACAGGGGCCGGGAGCTGTTTTTT. Its protein product is CASSNRGRELFF. V is TRBV19 and J is TRBJ2-2; 7 bases fit TRBD1. Germline V gene data show CDR1 as LNHDA and CDR2 as SQIVND (reference sequence). This CDR3 comprises 12 residues. J lost 9 bases, V lost 4 bases, and 2 bases had no gene match.

This clone has more than one count but fewer than ten. The chain carries TRBV12-3 or TRBV12-4 and TRBJ1-2, with a possible D match to TRBD1 (6 bases). The CDR3 covers 13 residues. Trimming cost V 5 bases and J 8 bases, with 15 bases left between them. CDR3 loop: CASSPTGSPGYTF. The CDR3 DNA follows: TGTGCCAGCAGTCCAACAGGGAGTCCGGGCTACACCTTC.

This clone was recorded a few times. The genes are TRBV10-3 and TRBJ2-3; 7 bases align to TRBD2. This CDR3 spans 15 amino acids. V was clipped by 7 bases and J by 0 bases; unmatched bases: 7. Looked up from germline, CDR1 is ENHRY and CDR2 is SYGVKD. CDR3 loop: CAINERDPSTDTQYF. The CDR3 nucleotides read TGTGCCATCAACGAGCGGGACCCGAGCACAGATACGCAGTATTTT.

The V and J genes are TRBV19 and TRBJ2-1; 8 bases line up with TRBD2. CDR1 LNHDA and CDR2 SQIVND come from the germline V gene (reference sequence). V trimming: 3 bases; J trimming: 4 bases; junction bases outside the gene matches: 5. The CDR3 consists of 15 residues. DNA for the CDR3: TGTGCCAGTAGTATCGTGACTAGCGCTTACAATGAGCAGTTCTTC. Protein sequence: CASSIVTSAYNEQFF.

This chain connects TRBV2 to TRBJ1-5; TRBD1 might be the D (6 bases). Trimming cost V 4 bases and J 6 bases, with 13 bases left between them. CDR1 is SNHLY, CDR2 FYNNEI, per germline. The CDR3 covers 14 residues. CDR3 sequence (DNA): TGTGCCAGCAGTGTTGCAGGGGATAGTCAGCCCCAGCATTTT. It yields the protein CASSVAGDSQPQHF.

The CDR3 nucleotides read TGCGCCAGCAGCCTTGACAGTGCTAGGGCCTACGAGCAGTACTTC. Its translation: CASSLDSARAYEQYF. The chain uses TRBV5-1 and TRBJ2-7; a weak D match, TRBD1 (5 bases). The CDR3 contains 15 residues. V was trimmed by 4 bases and J by 2 bases, leaving 16 bases between them. Germline CDR1 is SGHRS and CDR2 is YFSETQ.

This clone was observed a handful of times. The rearrangement uses TRBV15 and TRBJ1-4; D not certain. The CDR3 totals 14 residues. V lost 6 bases to trimming and J lost 5 bases, with 13 bases between them. Germline CDR1 and CDR2: LNHNV and YYDKDF (reference sequence). Here the CDR3 reads CATSRPGSNEKLFF. As DNA, the CDR3 is TGTGCCACCAGTAGGCCGGGATCCAATGAAAAACTGTTTTTT. Full variable domain (remainder filled in from reference TRBV15 and TRBJ1-4): DAMVIQNPRYQVTQFGKPVTLSCSQTLNHNVMYWYQQKSSQAPKLLFHYYDKDFNNEADTPDNFQSRRPNTSFCFLDIRSPGLGDTAMYLCATSRPGSNEKLFFGSGTQLSVL.

The V and J genes are TRBV11-2 and TRBJ1-2; D perhaps matches TRBD1 (5 bases). The CDR3 extends over 16 amino acids. V gave up 5 bases and J gave up 0 bases, with 16 bases separating them. Germline CDR1 reads SGHAT; CDR2 reads FQNNGV. The DNA of the CDR3 is TGTGCCAGCAGCCTTTCTGGGCAGGACACTAACTATGGCTACACCTTC. Translating gives CASSLSGQDTNYGYTF.

V gene TRBV29-1 combines with J gene TRBJ2-4, with D hard to call. V lost 5 bases to trimming and J lost 6 bases, with 17 bases between them. The CDR3 runs to 14 residues. The germline CDR1 and CDR2 sequences are SQVTM and ANQGSEA. CDR3 DNA: TGCAGCGTTTCCCCCCCCGGGTCCATAAACATTCAGTACTTC. It encodes CSVSPPGSINIQYF.

V gene TRBV5-1 combines with J gene TRBJ2-3; tentative D call: TRBD2 (6 bases). This CDR3 region has 15 residues. V was pared by 0 bases and J by 4 bases, with 12 bases between. Germline assignment: CDR1 SGHRS and CDR2 YFSETQ. The CDR3, as DNA: TGCGCCAGCAGCTTGGACGGGAGCGGCCCAGATACGCAGTATTTT. Amino acids: CASSLDGSGPDTQYF.